One sample yielded the 12 T cell receptor beta chains listed below, sequenced in a study of T cell responses to AZD1222 COVID-19 vaccine. Method: immunoSEQ multiplex PCR; TCRdb's copy keeps in-frame clones and lacks some. The table lists about 57,000 clones, around 86% of them singletons. The source material was peripheral blood, sampled on day 0 of AZD1222 vaccination. The receptor set was obtained from an adult in good health.

The rearrangement joins TRBV19 to TRBJ2-3; 15 bases match TRBD2. This CDR3 comprises 15 residues. Germline loops: CDR1 LNHDA, CDR2 SQIVND (reference sequence). V lost 4 bases and J lost 6; bases outside the gene matches: 2. Here the CDR3 reads CASSTGLAGGDTQYF. Here the CDR3 DNA reads TGTGCCAGTAGTACCGGACTAGCGGGAGGGGATACGCAGTATTTT.

The chain joins TRBV13 to TRBJ2-1; TRBD2 matches 10 bases. V shed 6 bases, J shed 0 bases, and the junction held 2 bases outside the gene matches. CDR1 is PRHDT, CDR2 FYEKMQ, per germline (reference sequence). This CDR3 comprises 15 residues. The CDR3 DNA sequence: TGTGCCAGCAGTTCTAGCGGGGGCTCCTACAATGAGCAGTTCTTC. Translated: CASSSSGGSYNEQFF.

The chain has TRBV19 and TRBJ1-6; possibly TRBD1 for D (5 bases). This CDR3 has 15 residues. The germline CDR1 and CDR2 sequences are LNHDA and SQIVND (reference sequence). Between the trimmed V and J ends, which lost 6 bases and 6 bases, there was a span of 15 bases. The CDR3 region is CASRLEGLGNSPLHF. CDR3 bases: TGTGCCAGTAGATTGGAGGGACTCGGTAATTCACCCCTCCACTTT.

The genes are TRBV15 and TRBJ2-3, with TRBD1 as a possible D gene (5 bases). Trimming removed 3 bases at V and 9 bases at J, with 10 bases between. The CDR3 length is 12 residues. Germline values: CDR1 LNHNV, CDR2 YYDKDF (reference sequence). CDR3 loop: CATSSSGKTQYF. CDR3 in DNA: TGTGCCACCAGCAGCTCAGGGAAGACGCAGTATTTT.

This clone was seen more than once but under ten times. The chain is built from TRBV6-5 and TRBJ2-7; TRBD2 agrees at 8 bases. CDR1 MNHEY and CDR2 SVGAGI come from the germline V gene. The CDR3 covers 14 residues. V trimming: 8 bases; J trimming: 3 bases; junction bases outside the gene matches: 9. In DNA form, the CDR3 reads TGTGCCAGCCGAATGGAAGCGGGAGACTACGAGCAGTACTTC. Translated, it gives CASRMEAGDYEQYF.

This chain connects TRBV5-1 to TRBJ2-7, with TRBD1 matching 10 bases. Looked up from germline, CDR1 is SGHRS and CDR2 is YFSETQ. The CDR3 runs 14 residues. V was clipped by 4 bases and J by 5 bases; unmatched bases: 6. The DNA for the CDR3 is TGCGCCAGCAGCCCGACGACAGGGGGCGACGAGCAGTACTTC. Translation gives CASSPTTGGDEQYF.

This sequence joins TRBV14 and TRBJ2-5, with 9 bases identical to TRBD1. This CDR3 is built from 15 residues. Trimming at V came to 2 bases and at J to 3 bases, leaving 4 bases not matched to a gene. Per the germline V gene, CDR1 is SGHDN and CDR2 is FVKESK. CDR3 loop: CASSQRQGGKETQYF. CDR3 coding DNA: TGTGCCAGCAGCCAAAGACAGGGGGGCAAAGAGACCCAGTACTTC. Looking up the rest from reference TRBV14 and TRBJ2-5 gives the full variable domain: EAGVTQFPSHSVIEKGQTVTLRCDPISGHDNLYWYRRVMGKEIKFLLHFVKESKQDESGMPNNRFLAERTGGTYSTLKVQPAELEDSGVYFCASSQRQGGKETQYFGPGTRLLVL.

This clone appeared a single time. The CDR3 region is CASSSPHGNSPLHF. DNA for the CDR3: TGTGCCAGCAGTTCCCCCCACGGCAATTCACCCCTCCACTTT. The rearrangement uses TRBV28 and TRBJ1-6; D is undetermined. The CDR3 spans 14 residues. CDR1 and CDR2 from the germline V gene are MDHEN and SYDVKM. With 4 bases removed from V and 7 bases from J, the gap between germline ends came to 11 bases.

This chain's CDR3 is CASRVLGLPYEQYF. CDR3 nucleotide sequence: TGTGCCAGCAGGGTACTAGGTCTCCCCTACGAGCAGTACTTC. The chain joins TRBV2 to TRBJ2-7; TRBD2 might be the D (5 bases). Germline CDR1 and CDR2: SNHLY and FYNNEI. The CDR3 is 14 amino acids. V lost 6 bases and J lost 2, with 14 bases in between.

The V gene is TRBV18, the J gene TRBJ2-7; 8 bases align to TRBD2. Germline V gene data show CDR1 as KGHSH and CDR2 as LQKENI. V shed 6 bases and J 6 bases; nucleotides not matched to a gene: 19. This CDR3 region has 17 residues. The CDR3 nucleotides are TGTGCCAGCTCGCACACCGGGACTAGATGGACCGGGGTCGAGCAGTACTTC. Its translation is CASSHTGTRWTGVEQYF.

The chain has TRBV13 and TRBJ2-2; D is uncertain. The CDR3 has 15 residues. The germline V gene has CDR1 PRHDT and CDR2 FYEKMQ (reference sequence). V lost 7 bases, J lost 3 bases, and 15 bases lay in between. CDR3 sequence reads: CASNRQRLDTGELFF. CDR3 nucleotide sequence: TGTGCCAGCAACAGACAACGCCTCGACACCGGGGAGCTGTTTTTT.

This sequence joins TRBV28 and TRBJ1-2; possibly TRBD1 for D (5 bases). V lost 1 base and J lost 0, with 9 bases in between. The CDR3 sequence is 15 residues long. From germline, CDR1 is MDHEN and CDR2 SYDVKM. As DNA, the CDR3 is TGTGCCAGCAGTTTATCGGGACTCACTAACTATGGCTACACCTTC. The encoded protein is CASSLSGLTNYGYTF.